The 10 T cell receptor beta chains reported below all come from one sample, sequenced in a study. TCRdb processed the RT-PCR reads anew with MiXCR; each CDR3 protein has one entry. The sample lists about 680,000 distinct CDR3 sequences, approximately 15% occurring once. What was sequenced was memory CD4+ T cells from blood. These receptors were obtained from a female donor in good health, serving as a healthy control.

This clonotype was seen many times. The chain recombines TRBV12-3 or TRBV12-4 with TRBJ2-1; 7 bases map to TRBD1. With 5 bases clipped from V and 5 bases from J, the junction kept 12 bases outside the gene matches. CDR3 size: 16 residues. CDR3 residues: CASSPYRGSANNEQFF. CDR3 bases: TGTGCCAGCAGTCCATACAGGGGTTCGGCAAACAATGAGCAGTTCTTC.

This clonotype was counted a few times. The V and J genes are TRBV20-1 and TRBJ2-5, with D perhaps TRBD2 (6 bases). This CDR3 has 15 residues. From germline, CDR1 is DFQATT and CDR2 SNEGSKA (reference sequence). Trimming cost V 4 bases and J 2 bases, with 17 bases left between them. The CDR3 spells CSAKLPGLGQETQYF. CDR3 in DNA: TGCAGTGCTAAACTCCCGGGACTGGGGCAAGAGACCCAGTACTTC.

This rearrangement joins TRBV6-2 or TRBV6-3 to TRBJ1-2, with D maybe TRBD1 (5 bases). From germline, CDR1 is MNHEY and CDR2 SVGEGT. V was cut by 6 bases and J by 8 bases, with 13 bases left in between. This CDR3 spans 12 amino acids. In DNA form, the CDR3 reads TGTGCCAGCAGAGAGACCCCAGGGGGCTACACCTTC. Protein: CASRETPGGYTF.

In its sample, this clonotype was seen a few times. V is TRBV6-5 and J is TRBJ1-6; 9 bases are shared with TRBD1. This CDR3 is 14 amino acids long. V lost 1 base, J lost 8 bases, and 0 bases stayed unmatched. Germline lookup yields CDR1 MNHEY and CDR2 SVGAGI. The CDR3 loop reads CASSYWTGDSPLHF. The CDR3 nucleotides read TGTGCCAGCAGTTACTGGACAGGGGATTCACCCCTCCACTTT.

This clonotype was seen ten or more times. The chain links TRBV30 to TRBJ2-1; D remains unclear. In germline, CDR1 is GTSNPN, CDR2 SVGIG (reference sequence). CDR3 size: 12 residues. V was cut by 4 bases and J by 0 bases, with 4 bases left in between. The CDR3 loop reads CAWTYSYNEQFF. CDR3 nucleotide sequence: TGTGCCTGGACTTACTCCTACAATGAGCAGTTCTTC.

This chain connects TRBV28 to TRBJ1-1, with 10 bases lining up with TRBD1. The germline CDR1 and CDR2 sequences are MDHEN and SYDVKM. This CDR3 is built from 15 residues. With 6 bases clipped from V and 10 bases from J, the junction kept 14 bases outside the gene matches. The CDR3 nucleotides are TGTGCCAGCAGCACACCCGCGGAGGGGGACAGGGGAGCTTTCTTT. Translated: CASSTPAEGDRGAFF.

The chain recombines TRBV5-1 with TRBJ2-2; TRBD1 aligns across 9 bases. The CDR3 loop spans 14 amino acids. J lost 6 bases, V lost 4 bases, and 4 bases had no gene match. Germline CDR1 reads SGHRS; CDR2 reads YFSETQ. CDR3 amino acids: CASSIRTGAGELFF. The CDR3 DNA sequence: TGCGCCAGCAGCATACGGACAGGGGCCGGGGAGCTGTTTTTT.

This chain links TRBV5-5 with TRBJ2-3; 7 nucleotides align to TRBD2. The V gene's germline CDR1 is SGHKS and CDR2 YYEKEE (reference sequence). The V and J ends lost 0 bases and 1 base, in that order; junction bases with no gene match: 5. The length of the CDR3 is 16 residues. CDR3 sequence: CASSLAGRPGTDTQYF. CDR3 nucleotides: TGTGCCAGCAGCTTGGCCGGGAGGCCTGGCACAGATACGCAGTATTTT.

This chain uses TRBV27 with TRBJ2-5; 12 bases are shared with TRBD2. This CDR3 has 16 residues. Germline CDR1 MNHEY, CDR2 SMNVEV (reference sequence). Trimming took 5 bases from V and 1 from J; bases not matched to a gene: 5. The CDR3 sequence: CASSPGLAGPQETQYF. CDR3 DNA sequence: TGTGCCAGCAGTCCCGGACTAGCGGGACCCCAAGAGACCCAGTACTTC.

V and J are TRBV6-1 and TRBJ2-4; D is unclear. CDR3 length: 14 residues. Germline V gene sequence: CDR1 MNHNS, CDR2 SASEGT. V was shortened by 2 bases and J by 3 bases, with 8 bases between the two germline ends. In DNA form, the CDR3 reads TGTGCCAGCAGTGAATCGCCTTTCAAAAACATTCAGTACTTC. Translating it yields CASSESPFKNIQYF.